The 7 T cell receptor beta chains given below trace back to one sample, sequenced in a study of tumor-infiltrating lymphocytes in primary liver carcinoma. Researchers drew blood RNA from unsorted whole blood and extracted germline DNA as well. Total RNA amounting to roughly 480 ng was the source from which TCR beta cDNA was made with a constant-region primer. Amplification in three nested multiplex PCR rounds with slightly modified ARM-PCR gave rise to TCR beta libraries. The first two PCR rounds used TRBV1-TRBV30 forward primers with a C-beta reverse primer, 9 to 10 cycles each. TCRdb used MiXCR to reprocess the multiplex PCR reads, holding one entry per CDR3 protein. The top ten clones hold about a sixth of a sample with 310,000 or so distinct CDR3 sequences, about three fifths of them seen once. The sample comprised peripheral blood. The receptor source for this set is a woman aged 25 to 45 with primary liver carcinoma and hepatitis B virus infection.

This clonotype was counted only a few times. The genes are TRBV10-2 and TRBJ2-3; D might be TRBD2 (6 bases). Germline V lookup: CDR1 WSHSY, CDR2 SAAADI. CDR3 length: 12 residues. The V and J ends lost 5 bases and 7 bases respectively, with 10 bases between them. The CDR3 nucleotides are TGCGCCAGCAGTTCCGGGGGAAATACGCAGTATTTT. Protein: CASSSGGNTQYF.

V and J are TRBV5-6 and TRBJ1-4; D unresolved. The CDR3 is 14 residues long. Germline CDR1 and CDR2: SGHDT and YYEEEE. Trimming stripped 1 base from V and 7 bases from J, with 11 bases between. DNA for the CDR3: TGTGCCAGCAGCTTGAGCGGGGTCAGTGAAAAACTGTTTTTT. It yields the protein CASSLSGVSEKLFF.

Regarding this clonotype: Without the conserved terminal phenylalanine or tryptophan, this CDR3 likely stems from a read error. The gene calls are TRBV12-3 or TRBV12-4 and TRBJ1-4; D is uncertain. Trimming shortened V by 2 bases and J by 13 bases, and 17 bases separated the two germline ends. This CDR3 region has 14 residues. CDR3 bases: TGTGCCAGCAGTTTAATCCCCGTTAATAGCAGACTGTTTTTG. It is translated as CASSLIPVNSRLFL.

Remarks on this clonotype: Since a much larger clone is just one base distant, this may be a read error. The chain is built from TRBV6-5 and TRBJ1-1; D gene unclear. V was shortened by 2 bases and J by 8 bases, with 12 bases between the two germline ends. CDR1 and CDR2 from the germline V gene are MNHEY and SVGAGI. The CDR3 is 13 amino acids. This CDR3 is CASSYLTASEAFF. CDR3 sequence (DNA): TGTGCCAGCAGTTACCTAACGGCCTCAGAAGCTTTCTTT.

The chain carries TRBV4-1 and TRBJ2-1; TRBD2 matches 7 bases. The length of the CDR3 is 17 residues. J gave up 4 bases and V 0 bases, and 9 bases lay outside the gene matches. In germline, CDR1 is MGHRA, CDR2 YSYEKL. The CDR3 DNA follows: TGCGCCAGCAGCCAAGATATCGGGCGCGGGAGTTACAATGAGCAGTTCTTC. It translates to CASSQDIGRGSYNEQFF.

Regarding this clonotype: A much larger clone differs from this one at a single base, so this may be a read error. The chain employs TRBV4-3 and TRBJ2-1; TRBD2 matches at 9 bases. The CDR3 totals 16 residues. The V gene's germline CDR1 is LGHNA and CDR2 YSLEER. CDR3 loop: CAGSQAVAGAWDEQFF. As DNA, the CDR3 is TGCGCCGGCAGCCAAGCCGTAGCGGGAGCATGGGATGAGCAGTTCTTC.

A word on this clonotype: This CDR3 is missing its conserved last phenylalanine or tryptophan, likely due to a read error. The chain links TRBV6-5 to TRBJ2-5, with D hard to call. The CDR3 loop spans 15 amino acids. The V gene lost 6 bases and the J gene lost 2 bases, with 16 bases spanning the gap. CDR1 is MNHEY and CDR2 is SVGAGI in the germline V gene. Here the CDR3 reads CASSPGYGVQETQYS. CDR3 bases: TGTGCCAGCAGCCCTGGTTACGGCGTTCAAGAGACCCAGTACTCC.